The sequence of this T cell receptor beta chain was determined in a study of blood T cell repertoires in COVID-19. Produced via immunoSEQ multiplex PCR; TCRdb's table is partial and in-frame only. The table lists roughly 120,000 clones, more than 75% of them singletons, with roughly 1.4% in the top ten. In this sample, this clone turned up once. CDR3 size: 13 residues. The V end was cut by 6 bases, the J end by 2 bases, with 8 bases between. The chain joins TRBV12-3 or TRBV12-4 to TRBJ1-5; possibly TRBD1 for D (6 bases). The source material was peripheral blood. This receptor was identified in a man in his forties with acute or convalescent COVID-19. The CDR3: CASSWTGNQPQHF. The CDR3 bases are TGTGCCAGCAGCTGGACAGGCAATCAGCCCCAGCATTTT.